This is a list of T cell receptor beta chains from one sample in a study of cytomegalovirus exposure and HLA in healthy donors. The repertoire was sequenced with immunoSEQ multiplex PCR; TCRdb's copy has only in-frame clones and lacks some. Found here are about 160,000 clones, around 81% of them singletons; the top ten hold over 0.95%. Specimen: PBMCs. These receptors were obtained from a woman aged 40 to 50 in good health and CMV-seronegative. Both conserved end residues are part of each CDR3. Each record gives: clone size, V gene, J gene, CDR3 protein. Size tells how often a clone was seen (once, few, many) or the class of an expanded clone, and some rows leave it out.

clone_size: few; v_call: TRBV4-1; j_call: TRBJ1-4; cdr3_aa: CASSQDPGQGRGATNEKLFF
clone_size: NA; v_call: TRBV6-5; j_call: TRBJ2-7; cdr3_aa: CASSREERGLYEQYF
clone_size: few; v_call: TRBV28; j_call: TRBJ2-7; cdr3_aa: CASSRQSYEQYF
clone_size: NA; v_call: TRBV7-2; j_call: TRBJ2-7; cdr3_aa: CASSFQLVYEQYF
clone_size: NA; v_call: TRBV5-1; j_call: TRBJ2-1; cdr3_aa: CASSLVRSADEQFF
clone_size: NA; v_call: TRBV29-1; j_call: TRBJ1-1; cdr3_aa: CSVVGQTNTEAFF
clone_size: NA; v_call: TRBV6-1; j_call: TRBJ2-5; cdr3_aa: CASSEAVLGQGGTQYF
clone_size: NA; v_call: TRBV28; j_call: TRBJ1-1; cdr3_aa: CATRTGGGSEAFF
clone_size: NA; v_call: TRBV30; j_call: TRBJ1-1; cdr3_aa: CAWSVGGYTEAFF
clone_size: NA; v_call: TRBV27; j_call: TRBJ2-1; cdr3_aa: CASSLSIAGGGNEQFF
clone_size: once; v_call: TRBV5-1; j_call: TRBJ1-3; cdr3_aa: CASSLGTVGNTIYF
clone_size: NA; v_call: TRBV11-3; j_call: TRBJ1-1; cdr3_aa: CASSVNTGQGEAFF
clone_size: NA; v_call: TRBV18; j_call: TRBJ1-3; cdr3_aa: CASSPQNGNTIYF
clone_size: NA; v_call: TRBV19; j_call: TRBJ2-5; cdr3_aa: CASRRTSEETQYF
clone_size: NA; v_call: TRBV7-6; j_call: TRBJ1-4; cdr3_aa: CASSSSDREGEKLFF
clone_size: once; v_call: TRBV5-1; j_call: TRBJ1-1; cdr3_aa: CASSQGTGWVNTEAFF
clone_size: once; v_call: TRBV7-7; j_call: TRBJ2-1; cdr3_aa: CASSPGTSPRNEQFF
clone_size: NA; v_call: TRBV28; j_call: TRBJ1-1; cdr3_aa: CASSYFPNTEAFF
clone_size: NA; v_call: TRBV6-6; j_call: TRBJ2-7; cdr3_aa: CASRYLNGRAPYEQYF
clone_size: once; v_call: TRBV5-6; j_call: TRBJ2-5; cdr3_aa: CASSGGVGYSHF
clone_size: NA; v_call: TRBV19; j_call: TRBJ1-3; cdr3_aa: CASSIGTTSGNTIYF
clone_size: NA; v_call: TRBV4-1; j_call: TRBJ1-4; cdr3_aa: CASSQEGSLQEKLFF
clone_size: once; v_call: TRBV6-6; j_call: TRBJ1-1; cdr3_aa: CASSTSGLTEAFF
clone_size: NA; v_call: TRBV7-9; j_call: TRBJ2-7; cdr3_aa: CASSLGGILYEQYF
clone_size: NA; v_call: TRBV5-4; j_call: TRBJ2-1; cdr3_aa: CASSLDRGTYNEQFF
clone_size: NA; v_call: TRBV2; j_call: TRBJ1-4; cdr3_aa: CASTPSTGGIGKLFF
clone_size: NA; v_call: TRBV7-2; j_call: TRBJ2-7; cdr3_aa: CASSAGLANSYEQYF
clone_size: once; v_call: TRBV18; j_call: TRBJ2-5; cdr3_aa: CASSPSEGGSETQYF
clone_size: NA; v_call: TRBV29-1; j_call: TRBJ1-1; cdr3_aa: CSVTNNRQGGSEALF
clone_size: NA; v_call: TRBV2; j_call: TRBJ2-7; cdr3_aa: CASSERGRNEQYF
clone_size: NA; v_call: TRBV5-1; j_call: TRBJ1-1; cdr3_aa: CASSLAGGNTEAFF
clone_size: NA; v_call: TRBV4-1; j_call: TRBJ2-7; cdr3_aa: CASSQDQAHYEQYF
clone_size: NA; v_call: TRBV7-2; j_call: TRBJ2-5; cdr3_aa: CASSFSGVQETQYF
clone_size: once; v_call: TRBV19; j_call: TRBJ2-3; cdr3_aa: CASSPERDTQYF
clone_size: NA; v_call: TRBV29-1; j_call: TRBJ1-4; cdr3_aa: CSVGDRGGEKLFF
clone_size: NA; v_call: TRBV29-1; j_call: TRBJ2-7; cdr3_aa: CSVGTSGTYEQYF
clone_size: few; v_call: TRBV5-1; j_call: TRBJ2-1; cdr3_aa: CASSLDLNEQFF
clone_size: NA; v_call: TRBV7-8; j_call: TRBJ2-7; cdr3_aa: CASSFPTGVVQYF
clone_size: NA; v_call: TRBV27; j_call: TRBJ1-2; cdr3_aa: CASSWVTGAGYTF
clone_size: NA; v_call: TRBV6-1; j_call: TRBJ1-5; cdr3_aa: CASSGGGLDNQPQHF
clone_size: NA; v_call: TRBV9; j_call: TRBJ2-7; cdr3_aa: CASSVQEGAYEQYF
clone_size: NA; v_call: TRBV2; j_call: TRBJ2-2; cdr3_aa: CASSPGDTGELFF
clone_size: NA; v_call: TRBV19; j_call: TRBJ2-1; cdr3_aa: CATQGGALADEQFF
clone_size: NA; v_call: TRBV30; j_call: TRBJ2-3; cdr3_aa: CAWSRIGARRTDTQYF
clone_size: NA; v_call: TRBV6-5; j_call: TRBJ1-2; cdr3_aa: CASSYSGALHYGYTF
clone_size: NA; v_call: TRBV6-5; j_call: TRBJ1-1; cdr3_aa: CASRSGYRNTEAFF
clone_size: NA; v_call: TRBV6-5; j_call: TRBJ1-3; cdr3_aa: CASAPIAGNTIYF
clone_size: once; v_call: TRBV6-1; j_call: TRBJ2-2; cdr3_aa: CASSPTAGEAGELFF
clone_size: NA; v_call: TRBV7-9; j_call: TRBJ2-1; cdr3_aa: CASSSHRDEQFF
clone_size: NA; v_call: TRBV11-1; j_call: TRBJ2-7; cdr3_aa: CASSFVLLGEQYF
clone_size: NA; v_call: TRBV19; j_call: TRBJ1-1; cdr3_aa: CASSTGHLNTEAFF
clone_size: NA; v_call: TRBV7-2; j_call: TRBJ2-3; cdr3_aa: CASSTGLAGPDTQYF
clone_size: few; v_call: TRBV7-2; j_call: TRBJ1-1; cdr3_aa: CASSSAQVKAFF
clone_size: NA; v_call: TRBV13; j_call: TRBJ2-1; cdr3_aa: CASSLVAGASNNEQFF
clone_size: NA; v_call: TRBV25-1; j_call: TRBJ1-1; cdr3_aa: CASSQGVNTEAFF
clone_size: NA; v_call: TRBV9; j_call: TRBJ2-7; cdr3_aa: CASSGQGAQYF
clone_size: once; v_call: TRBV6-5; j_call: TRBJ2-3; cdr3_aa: CASSPLAGGADTQYF
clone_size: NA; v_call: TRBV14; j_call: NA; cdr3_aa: CASSHFSGSYEQYF
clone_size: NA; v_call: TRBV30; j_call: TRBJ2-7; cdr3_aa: CAWTTTYEQYF
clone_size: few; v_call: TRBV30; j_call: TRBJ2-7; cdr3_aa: CAWSLAGGNEQYF